This TCR beta chain was sequenced for a study of human T cells and chemical hapten exposure (dated by TCRdb to about 2021). About the full investigation: For sensitization, 2% DPC in acetone was applied to a roughly 2 cm by roughly 2 cm area of upper inner arm skin. Weekly therapeutic DPC doses were additionally applied to the scalp of patients throughout the roughly 25-week study period. Patch testing on the upper back used Finn chambers containing 0.01% DPC, with scoring done after 6 days according to International Contact Dermatitis Research Group standards. Most of the patients in the cohort were female, and the cohort covered alopecia areata with under or over 50% scalp involvement, alopecia totalis and alopecia universalis. Libraries were pooled for sequencing, and per-sample TCR yields varied mainly because of small differences in library volumes within the pool. In alopecia patients, the study followed how the peripheral blood TCR repertoire changed in vivo over primary and secondary sensitization to diphenylcyclopropenone (DPC), a hapten. Blood was sampled from patients pre-sensitization (week 0) and at 2, 6 and about 24 weeks after DPC sensitization. Blood for TCR sequencing was provided by twenty-nine alopecia patients at one to four time points (pre-sensitization, 2, 6 and 24 weeks).

Receptor libraries were prepared by RACE. Sequencing used a NextSeq 500. During library preparation, unique molecular identifiers were attached to individual cDNA molecules so that TCRs could be counted quantitatively and reproducibly. From each blood RNA sample, both TCR alpha and TCR beta chains were sequenced. Per the authors' processing: A median of roughly 100,000 TCRs per sample was observed, with a range of roughly 20,000 to 750,000. V, J and CDR3 annotation of the TCR reads was carried out using the Decombinator software suite. Every sample was subsampled to the same number of TCRs (28,000) for the PS versus PT1 abundance plots. TCRs were defined as expanded if absent before sensitization and observed at least eight times at the 2-week time point. TCRdb applied fastp at Q25 and MiXCR to the public reads, then kept only in-frame beta chains. CDR3 protein duplicates are merged, each entry listing the most common genes and DNA. TCRdb's processing, not the authors' own work, is the source of the V and J calls. This sample is represented by some 94,000 distinct CDR3 sequences; 12% of them were singletons. The ten biggest clones cover approximately 2% of the sample.

There are 12 amino acids in the CDR3, from cysteine to phenylalanine inclusive. Only the CDR3 portion is preserved as DNA: 36 bases, with reading frame beginning at the first base. V and J lose 5 bases and 4 bases, and a span of 10 bases separates them. CDR1 and CDR2 (SQVTM, ANQGSEA) derive from the germline V gene. This specimen's time point label, per the study, means: patch test 1, 2 weeks after DPC sensitization. The sample's treatment or condition label, in plain terms: therapeutic diphenylcyclopropenone sensitization with weekly scalp DPC. Blood at each patch-test visit was drawn before the patch test was applied. To be eligible, patients had to be aged 18 to 70, diagnosed with alopecia and judged suitable for DPC therapy, while pregnant patients were excluded. Unfractionated whole blood was collected in Tempus Blood RNA tubes, and total RNA was extracted from that blood. The investigation overall reported the following: Significantly more large CDR3 similarity clusters were formed by expanded TCRs than by pre-sensitization or healthy control sets, consistent with antigen-driven responses. Because all patients had alopecia, a presumed autoimmune disease, the immune response of the patients might differ from that of healthy individuals. Repeated subsampling changed both the strength of the expansion versus patch-test correlation and the threshold at which the correlation became significant. DPC sensitization did not change the number of TCRs with a frequency above 1 in 1000, and there was no evidence of changes in global repertoire structure. The number of PT1 expanded TCRs positively correlated with patch test score, significant at thresholds 8, 16 and 32 but not 4.

About this clonotype itself: Its antigen is still unknown. No qualities accompany the bases; no much larger clone lies one base away.

The rearrangement joined TRBV29-1 to TRBJ2-3; possibly the D gene is TRBD1, per 5 matching bases. This clonotype originated in a woman in her 40s with alopecia areata. Some clones in this sample may be carry-over from other donors' samples. This specimen consisted of whole blood, obtained in connection with sensitization to the hapten diphenylcyclopropenone (DPC). Here is the DNA: TGCAGCGTTCCCAGGGAATCAGATACGCAGTATTTT. Protein translation: CSVPRESDTQYF.